The next 14 T cell receptor beta chains were all read from a single sample in a study of CXCR3-negative and CXCR3-positive naive CD8 T cells. Findings and limits, study-wide: TRB CDR3 hydrophobicity was greater in CXCR3-positive naive cells than in CXCR3-negative naive cells.

These receptors have no known antigen. 5' RACE that incorporated UMI labels was used to prepare the TRB cDNA libraries. No DNA is given; TCRdb re-called the 5' RACE reads and lists each CDR3 protein once. The sample table includes 90,000 to 100,000 distinct CDR3 sequences. Sequencing input: naive CXCR3+ CD8+ T cells from blood. As for subset: CD45RO-CCR7+CD27+CD95- naive CD8+ T cells expressing CXCR3 (TNR3+). The receptors originated from a human donor in good health. Some clones in this sample may be carry-over from other donors' samples.

V is TRBV10-3 and J is TRBJ2-7; TCRdb returns TRBD1, unconfirmable since there is no DNA. The CDR3 covers 15 residues. Germline V CDR1 and CDR2: ENHRY, SYGVKD. CDR3 residues: CAISEVWDTHYEQYF.

Here the CDR3 reads CASSQDVTWDTEAFF. The V call is TRBV4-1, the J call TRBJ1-1. The CDR3 has 15 amino acids. The germline gives CDR1 MGHRA, CDR2 YSYEKL.

The chain joins TRBV14 to TRBJ2-3; TCRdb gives TRBD1 as the D gene, but with no DNA this cannot be confirmed. Germline assignment: CDR1 SGHDN and CDR2 FVKESK. The CDR3 runs 19 residues. The chain's CDR3 is CASSQKPYSTGVATDTQYF.

V usage is TRBV29-1 and J usage is TRBJ1-1. This CDR3 has 12 residues. Germline V gene sequence: CDR1 SQVTM, CDR2 ANQGSEA. CDR3 in amino acids: CSVEDLMAEAFF.

The chain carries TRBV4-3 and TRBJ1-1; TCRdb calls TRBD1, which cannot be checked without DNA. CDR3 length: 14 amino acids. Germline V lookup: CDR1 LGHNA, CDR2 YSLEER. The CDR3: CASSQGQGFTEAFF.

The V call is TRBV19, the J call TRBJ2-3; without DNA, the TCRdb call of TRBD1 cannot be checked. Germline-derived CDR1 and CDR2 are LNHDA and SQIVND (reference sequence). The CDR3 is 16 amino acids. The CDR3 sequence is CASKLGRGSFTDTQYF.

The chain combines TRBV27 with TRBJ2-3; TCRdb selects TRBD2, and the lack of DNA leaves this call unchecked. Germline loops: CDR1 MNHEY, CDR2 SMNVEV (reference sequence). This CDR3 spans 13 amino acids. The CDR3: CASGLAGGRAQYF.

The V gene is TRBV4-3, the J gene TRBJ2-6. The CDR3 spans 15 residues. The germline gives CDR1 LGHNA, CDR2 YSLEER. The CDR3 is CASSPLGSGANVLTF.

The rearrangement joins TRBV29-1 to TRBJ1-4; TCRdb reports TRBD1, a call that lacks DNA to check it against. Germline V CDR1 and CDR2: SQVTM, ANQGSEA. This CDR3 has 14 residues. CDR3 sequence reads: CSATTGTANEKLFF.

V usage is TRBV27 and J usage is TRBJ2-1; TCRdb's D call, TRBD1, is unchecked because there is no DNA. Germline loops: CDR1 MNHEY, CDR2 SMNVEV (reference sequence). The CDR3 has 14 residues. CDR3 region: CASSPRGNYNEQFF.

CDR3 residues: CATSVYLGGRDYGYTF. This chain connects TRBV15 to TRBJ1-2. The CDR3 sequence is 16 residues long. The germline V gene has CDR1 LNHNV and CDR2 YYDKDF (reference sequence). Variable domain in full (rest from reference TRBV15 and TRBJ1-2): DAMVIQNPRYQVTQFGKPVTLSCSQTLNHNVMYWYQQKSSQAPKLLFHYYDKDFNNEADTPDNFQSRRPNTSFCFLDIRSPGLGDTAMYLCATSVYLGGRDYGYTFGSGTRLTVV.

V and J are TRBV9 and TRBJ2-1. This CDR3 is built from 14 residues. The germline gives CDR1 SGDLS, CDR2 YYNGEE. CDR3 in amino acids: CASSWGGTYNEQFF.

The chain uses TRBV4-2 and TRBJ2-1. The CDR3 totals 12 residues. From germline, CDR1 is LGHNA and CDR2 YNFKEQ. CDR3 sequence reads: CASSQGLGEQFF.

This sequence joins TRBV19 and TRBJ1-6. Germline V gene lookup returns CDR1 LNHDA and CDR2 SQIVND (reference sequence). The CDR3 totals 15 residues. This CDR3 reads CASSKDGSYNSPLHF.